This TCR beta chain was sequenced in a study of blood T cell repertoires in COVID-19. In the authors' methods: Counts of nucleated cells, estimated from reference gene primer amplification, were obtained. Profiling relied on immunoSEQ multiplex PCR, and the TCRdb table lists in-frame clones only, not all of them. The V and J calls and clone size were taken over from that table, and D and trimming were inferred from the DNA. The sample lists about 140,000 clones, roughly 90% occurring once. This TCR was recovered from a man aged 50 to 59 with active or convalescent COVID-19. Sequencing was performed on peripheral blood.

Here the CDR3 DNA reads TGTGCCAGCAGTGGGACAGACCTGGCTCTATCCTACGAGCAGTACTTC. It translates to CASSGTDLALSYEQYF. J is TRBJ2-7 and V is TRBV28, with TRBD1 identical over 7 bases. The CDR3 has 16 residues. Trimming removed 5 bases from V and 1 base from J; junction bases left unmatched: 11. Per germline, CDR1 MDHEN and CDR2 SYDVKM.